This entry concerns a single T cell receptor (beta chain). What antigen it recognizes has not been identified. No much larger clone exists at a distance of one base, and base qualities are not known. The library was generated by the immunoSEQ multiplex PCR assay. The published analysis was carried out like this. A statistical classification framework was built for diagnosing cytomegalovirus status from the catalog of TCR beta chain sequences. Entries here come from immuneACCESS through TCRdb and include only in-frame sequences with V and J called. Some clones fail to appear in such tables; in the studies checked, an unresolved V gene covers under half of the shortfall, and the cause of the remainder is unknown. V and J calls and clone size follow that table, whereas D and trimming were derived from the DNA. The sample table lists more than 110,000 clones, approximately 86% of them with a count of one. Of the sample, 7.5% to 10% is held by the ten largest clones.

The data derive from a study of cytomegalovirus exposure and HLA in healthy donors (dated by TCRdb to about 2017). About the full investigation: According to a later analysis, one platform produced both the roughly 110 validation repertoires and the 666 repertoires of the first cohort. High-throughput TCR immunosequencing, statistical association of individual TCRs with disease status, and machine learning were combined to predict cytomegalovirus infection status. In addition to the first cohort of around 670 subjects, a separate validation cohort of approximately 120 different subjects was used. The study aimed to test whether cataloging public T cell receptors could reveal signatures of past pathogen exposure.

The donors were included in the validation cohort of over a hundred subjects, a group kept apart from the roughly 680-subject first cohort. Deletion took 5 bases off V and 5 bases off J, with a span of 10 bases between the germline ends. The CDR3 covers 13 residues, taking in both the cysteine and the phenylalanine. Solely the CDR3 DNA is kept, with 39 bases framed from the first base. From the germline V gene, CDR1 is SGHVS and CDR2 is FQNEAQ. The research as a whole found: In vitro tests confirmed that a few of the cytomegalovirus-associated TCR beta chains recognize cytomegalovirus antigens. The classifier was reported to diagnose cytomegalovirus status with high specificity and sensitivity in both the original and validation cohorts. Most TCR sequences were observed very rarely across donors, whereas some public TCRs were present in many individuals. All 120 or so repertoires were used to score co-occurrence in the validation cohort in a later analysis, because that analysis had no HLA typing for the cohort. The authors suggested that the approach could potentially be extended to other disease states and immunological phenotypes. In a later analysis, TCRs clustered in the first cohort were found to also tend to co-occur in the 120 or so validation repertoires, with approximately 95% of cluster scores above 0. A total of 164 TCR beta chains were listed by the study as associated with cytomegalovirus.

Rearrangement joined TRBV7-8 to TRBJ1-5, with the D segment identity uncertain. Input material: PBMCs. This clonotype was sampled from a woman aged 18-29 years in good health and CMV-seropositive. The base sequence is TGTGCCAGCAGCCCACAATCCTATCAGCCCCAGCATTTT. Its amino acids are CASSPQSYQPQHF. When the CDR3 is completed using the reference TRBV7-8 and TRBJ1-5 genes on either side, the full variable domain is GAGVSQSPRYKVAKRGQDVALRCDPISGHVSLFWYQQALGQGPEFLTYFQNEAQLDKSGLPSDRFFAERPEGSVSTLKIQRTQQEDSAVYLCASSPQSYQPQHFGDGTRLSIL.